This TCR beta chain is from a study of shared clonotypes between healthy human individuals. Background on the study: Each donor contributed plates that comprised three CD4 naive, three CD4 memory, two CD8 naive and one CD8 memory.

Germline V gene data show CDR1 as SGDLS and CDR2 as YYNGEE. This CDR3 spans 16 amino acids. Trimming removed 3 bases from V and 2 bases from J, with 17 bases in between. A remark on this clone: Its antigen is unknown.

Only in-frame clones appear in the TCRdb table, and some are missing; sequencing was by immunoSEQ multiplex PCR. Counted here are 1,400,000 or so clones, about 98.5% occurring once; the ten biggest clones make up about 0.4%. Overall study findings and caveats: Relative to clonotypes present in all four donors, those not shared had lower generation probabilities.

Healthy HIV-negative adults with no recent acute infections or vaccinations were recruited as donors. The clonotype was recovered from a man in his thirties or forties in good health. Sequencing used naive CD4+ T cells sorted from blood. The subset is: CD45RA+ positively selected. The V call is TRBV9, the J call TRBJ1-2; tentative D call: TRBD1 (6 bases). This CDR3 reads CASSARGRDNNYGYTF. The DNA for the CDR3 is TGTGCCAGCAGCGCACGGGGAAGGGACAACAACTATGGCTACACCTTC.